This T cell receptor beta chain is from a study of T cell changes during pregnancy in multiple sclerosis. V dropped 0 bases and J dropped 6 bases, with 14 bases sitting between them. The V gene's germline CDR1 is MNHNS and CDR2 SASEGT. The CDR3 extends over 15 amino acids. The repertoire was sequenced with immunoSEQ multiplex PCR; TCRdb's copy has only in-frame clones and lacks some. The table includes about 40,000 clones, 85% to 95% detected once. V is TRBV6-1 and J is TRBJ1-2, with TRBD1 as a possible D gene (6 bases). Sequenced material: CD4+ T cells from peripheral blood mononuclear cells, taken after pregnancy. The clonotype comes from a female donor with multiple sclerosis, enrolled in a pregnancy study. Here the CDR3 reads CASSEALLGAHGYTF. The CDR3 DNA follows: TGTGCCAGCAGTGAAGCGCTTCTGGGGGCCCATGGCTACACCTTC.